This T cell receptor (beta chain) stems from a study of blood T cell repertoires in COVID-19. Overall study: The study drew acute and convalescent COVID-19 samples from the United States, Italy and Spain.

Measured with immunoSEQ multiplex PCR; TCRdb has only the in-frame clones, and not every one. Altogether over 250,000 clones are present, roughly four fifths being singletons, with the ten largest covering around 10%. CDR3 length equals 14 residues. From germline, CDR1 is SGHTA and CDR2 FQGNSA. J lost 3 bases, V lost 1 base, and 3 bases had no gene match. This receptor was taken from a woman aged 50 to 65 who had recovered from COVID-19. The V call is TRBV7-2, the J call TRBJ2-7; 7 bases match TRBD2. Specimen: peripheral blood. The DNA for the CDR3 is TGTGCCAGCAGCTTAGAACTAGCGAACTACGAGCAGTACTTC. Translating it yields CASSLELANYEQYF. The full variable domain, with the rest looked up from reference TRBV7-2 and TRBJ2-7, is GAGVSQSPSNKVTEKGKDVELRCDPISGHTALYWYRQSLGQGLEFLIYFQGNSAPDKSGLPSDRFSAERTGGSVSTLTIQRTQQEDSAVYLCASSLELANYEQYFGPGTRLTVT.